Listed below are T cell receptor beta chains from one sample, sequenced in a study of cytomegalovirus exposure and HLA in healthy donors. This table comes from immunoSEQ multiplex PCR, and its TCRdb copy is limited to in-frame clones, with some not included. The sample consists of 150,000 to 200,000 clones, around four fifths of them appearing once. Source material: PBMCs. Receptor source: a man aged 18 to 35 in good health and CMV-seronegative. The CDR3 runs from the conserved cysteine through the conserved F or W. A D gene is named only where the DNA matches it firmly. A clone size is listed for some rows: how often the clone was seen (once, few, many), or a class if it is expanded.

v_gene: TRBV9; d_gene: .; j_gene: TRBJ1-1; abundance: .; CDR3nt: TGTGCCAGCAGCGTTGGACAGTCCAACACTGAAGCTTTCTTT; CDR3aa: CASSVGQSNTEAFF
v_gene: TRBV21-1; d_gene: .; j_gene: TRBJ2-2; abundance: few; CDR3nt: TGTGCCAGCAGCAAAGGAACAGGGGCCCAAATTCCGAACACCGGGGAGCTGTTTTTT; CDR3aa: CASSKGTGAQIPNTGELFF
v_gene: TRBV2; d_gene: .; j_gene: TRBJ2-7; abundance: .; CDR3nt: TGTGCCAGCAGTGCCTTGGCGGACTCCTACGAGCAGTACTTC; CDR3aa: CASSALADSYEQYF
v_gene: TRBV7-2; d_gene: .; j_gene: TRBJ2-6; abundance: .; CDR3nt: TGTGCCAGCAGCTGGGGCCCCGCAGGGGCCTCTGTTGGGGCCAACGTCCTGACTTTC; CDR3aa: CASSWGPAGASVGANVLTF
v_gene: TRBV2; d_gene: TRBD2; j_gene: TRBJ2-1; abundance: .; CDR3nt: TGTGCCAGCAGTGACATGGGCGGGAGTGTCAACAATGAGCAGTTCTTC; CDR3aa: CASSDMGGSVNNEQFF
v_gene: TRBV6-5; d_gene: .; j_gene: TRBJ1-3; abundance: .; CDR3nt: TGTGCCAGCAGATCAAGCGGGGGGCCTGGAAACACCATATATTTT; CDR3aa: CASRSSGGPGNTIYF
v_gene: TRBV30; d_gene: .; j_gene: TRBJ1-4; abundance: .; CDR3nt: TGTGCCTGGAGAGACTCGGGTGGAAATGAAAAACTGTTTTTT; CDR3aa: CAWRDSGGNEKLFF
v_gene: TRBV14; d_gene: .; j_gene: TRBJ2-3; abundance: .; CDR3nt: TGTGCCAGCAGCCAAGATGGAGGACTCAGCACAGATACGCAGTATTTT; CDR3aa: CASSQDGGLSTDTQYF
v_gene: TRBV28; d_gene: .; j_gene: TRBJ2-5; abundance: .; CDR3nt: TGTGCCAGCAGTTCCCCTCAACCTGGAGAGGAGACCCAGTACTTC; CDR3aa: CASSSPQPGEETQYF
v_gene: TRBV21-1; d_gene: .; j_gene: TRBJ1-2; abundance: .; CDR3nt: TGTGCCAGCCCCAAAGGGGCAGGGTTCGTCGGCTATGGCTACACCTTC; CDR3aa: CASPKGAGFVGYGYTF
v_gene: TRBV6-5; d_gene: .; j_gene: TRBJ1-6; abundance: once; CDR3nt: TGTGCCAGCTCTCGGGACAACCATAATTCACCCCTCCACTTT; CDR3aa: CASSRDNHNSPLHF
v_gene: TRBV7-2; d_gene: TRBD1; j_gene: TRBJ1-1; abundance: .; CDR3nt: TGTGCCAGCAGCTTGACAGGGGGCGGCGAAGCTTTCTTT; CDR3aa: CASSLTGGGEAFF
v_gene: TRBV18; d_gene: TRBD1; j_gene: TRBJ2-7; abundance: .; CDR3nt: TGTGCCAGCTCACTATACAGGGGTGTCGACGAGCAGTACTTC; CDR3aa: CASSLYRGVDEQYF
v_gene: TRBV5-1; d_gene: .; j_gene: TRBJ2-3; abundance: .; CDR3nt: TGCGCCAGCCAACTGAACGGGGGACTGAAGAGCGATACGCAGTATTTT; CDR3aa: CASQLNGGLKSDTQYF
v_gene: TRBV7-9; d_gene: .; j_gene: TRBJ1-1; abundance: .; CDR3nt: TGTGCCAGCAGCTCCTTGGCGGGGAGTACTGAAGCTTTCTTT; CDR3aa: CASSSLAGSTEAFF
v_gene: TRBV7-2; d_gene: TRBD2; j_gene: TRBJ2-2; abundance: .; CDR3nt: TGTGCCAGCAGCTTTCGAGGACTAGCGAGCAGCCGGGCCGGGGAGCTGTTTTTT; CDR3aa: CASSFRGLASSRAGELFF
v_gene: TRBV6-5; d_gene: TRBD1; j_gene: TRBJ1-5; abundance: few; CDR3nt: TGTGCCAGCAGCGACGGACAGGTTTACGGTCAGCCCCAGCATTTT; CDR3aa: CASSDGQVYGQPQHF
v_gene: TRBV2; d_gene: .; j_gene: TRBJ2-7; abundance: .; CDR3nt: TGTGCCAGCAGGGTAGGGGGAGTTGAGTTCTACGAGCAGTACTTC; CDR3aa: CASRVGGVEFYEQYF
v_gene: TRBV7-2; d_gene: TRBD2; j_gene: TRBJ2-2; abundance: .; CDR3nt: TGTGCCAGCAGCCCAAAAGCGGGGACGAACACCGGGGAGCTGTTTTTT; CDR3aa: CASSPKAGTNTGELFF
v_gene: TRBV5-1; d_gene: TRBD1; j_gene: TRBJ2-7; abundance: .; CDR3nt: TGCGCCAGCAGCAGGGAGGGACAGGGGGTCTACGAGCAGTACTTC; CDR3aa: CASSREGQGVYEQYF
v_gene: TRBV7-2; d_gene: .; j_gene: TRBJ2-1; abundance: few; CDR3nt: TGTGCCAGCAGGCAAAACCAGGGCGATGAGCAGTTCTTC; CDR3aa: CASRQNQGDEQFF
v_gene: TRBV4-3; d_gene: .; j_gene: TRBJ2-1; abundance: once; CDR3nt: TGCGCCAGCAGCCAAGATCGAACATCCTCCTACAATGAGCAGTTCTTC; CDR3aa: CASSQDRTSSYNEQFF
v_gene: TRBV27; d_gene: .; j_gene: TRBJ2-7; abundance: .; CDR3nt: TGTGCCAACCCGTCCCGGTACCCACGCTACGAGCAGTACTTC; CDR3aa: CANPSRYPRYEQYF
v_gene: TRBV5-8; d_gene: TRBD2; j_gene: TRBJ2-1; abundance: .; CDR3nt: TGTGCCAGCAGCTTGGTTAAGGTAGCGGGGGGCCACTCCTACAATGAGCAGTTCTTC; CDR3aa: CASSLVKVAGGHSYNEQFF
v_gene: TRBV13; d_gene: .; j_gene: TRBJ1-1; abundance: many; CDR3nt: TGTGCCAGCAGACGCAGGGGAGTCACTGAAGCTTTCTTT; CDR3aa: CASRRRGVTEAFF
v_gene: TRBV4-1; d_gene: .; j_gene: TRBJ1-2; abundance: .; CDR3nt: TGCGCCAGCAGCACATTACCAACCTGGTCCTATGGCTACACCTTC; CDR3aa: CASSTLPTWSYGYTF
v_gene: TRBV2; d_gene: .; j_gene: TRBJ2-5; abundance: few; CDR3nt: TGTGCCAGCACCTTGCGGGGTATTAAAGAGACCCAGTACTTC; CDR3aa: CASTLRGIKETQYF
v_gene: TRBV19; d_gene: TRBD1; j_gene: TRBJ1-2; abundance: .; CDR3nt: TGTGCCAGCCGCAACGACGTTACAGGGGGAAATAACTATGGCTACACCTTC; CDR3aa: CASRNDVTGGNNYGYTF
v_gene: TRBV30; d_gene: .; j_gene: TRBJ2-7; abundance: .; CDR3nt: TGTGCCTGGAGTGACATACAGGGTGGGGGATACGAGCAGTACTTC; CDR3aa: CAWSDIQGGGYEQYF
v_gene: TRBV4-3; d_gene: TRBD1; j_gene: TRBJ1-2; abundance: once; CDR3nt: TGCGCCAGCAGCCAAGATACGGGATGGACAGGAGCTAACTATGGCTACACCTTC; CDR3aa: CASSQDTGWTGANYGYTF
v_gene: TRBV11-2; d_gene: .; j_gene: TRBJ1-1; abundance: .; CDR3nt: TGTGCCAGCAGCTTAGATAGGCCAGGGGCCAAGAACACTGAAGCTTTCTTT; CDR3aa: CASSLDRPGAKNTEAFF
v_gene: TRBV5-1; d_gene: .; j_gene: TRBJ2-5; abundance: once; CDR3nt: TGCGCCAGCAGCTCGACAGGTCTGTACCAAGAGACCCAGTACTTC; CDR3aa: CASSSTGLYQETQYF
v_gene: TRBV9; d_gene: .; j_gene: TRBJ1-3; abundance: .; CDR3nt: TGTGCCAGCAGCATAAGCGGGGGGAGCTCTGGAAACACCATATATTTT; CDR3aa: CASSISGGSSGNTIYF
v_gene: TRBV6-5; d_gene: .; j_gene: TRBJ2-5; abundance: .; CDR3nt: TGTGCCAGCAGTACACAACAGGGAATCAAAGAGACCCAGTACTTC; CDR3aa: CASSTQQGIKETQYF
v_gene: TRBV5-6; d_gene: TRBD1; j_gene: TRBJ2-3; abundance: few; CDR3nt: TGTGCCAGCAGTTTGAGGGACAGGGATGTCACAGATACGCAGTATTTT; CDR3aa: CASSLRDRDVTDTQYF
v_gene: TRBV6-6; d_gene: .; j_gene: TRBJ2-7; abundance: .; CDR3nt: TGTGCCAGCAGTCTACAGGGCTACGAGCAGTACTTC; CDR3aa: CASSLQGYEQYF
v_gene: TRBV10-3; d_gene: TRBD1; j_gene: TRBJ2-7; abundance: .; CDR3nt: TGTGCCATCAGTACAACAGGGGGTTTCTACGAGCAGTACTTC; CDR3aa: CAISTTGGFYEQYF
v_gene: TRBV7-2; d_gene: TRBD1; j_gene: TRBJ1-4; abundance: few; CDR3nt: TGTGCCAGCAGCTTAATGAAGGACAGGGCTAATGAAAAACTGTTTTTT; CDR3aa: CASSLMKDRANEKLFF
v_gene: TRBV7-2; d_gene: TRBD2; j_gene: TRBJ2-3; abundance: .; CDR3nt: TGTGCCAGCAGCTTAGTTGGCGGGGGAGATACGCAGTATTTT; CDR3aa: CASSLVGGGDTQYF
v_gene: TRBV11-2; d_gene: TRBD1; j_gene: TRBJ2-7; abundance: .; CDR3nt: TGTGCCAGCAGCTTAGAGGGACAGGGGGTGTACGAGCAGTACTTC; CDR3aa: CASSLEGQGVYEQYF
v_gene: TRBV7-8; d_gene: TRBD1; j_gene: TRBJ2-5; abundance: once; CDR3nt: TGTGCCAGCAGCTTAGCCCTTCCGGACAGGGGAGAGACCCAGTACTTC; CDR3aa: CASSLALPDRGETQYF
v_gene: TRBV2; d_gene: TRBD2; j_gene: TRBJ2-3; abundance: .; CDR3nt: TGTGCCAGCACCCCCCAACTAGCGCTAGATACGCAGTATTTT; CDR3aa: CASTPQLALDTQYF
v_gene: TRBV5-1; d_gene: TRBD1; j_gene: TRBJ2-2; abundance: .; CDR3nt: TGCGCCAGCAGCTTGGCCGGGACAGGGGTCGCCGGGGAGCTGTTTTTT; CDR3aa: CASSLAGTGVAGELFF
v_gene: TRBV9; d_gene: .; j_gene: TRBJ2-7; abundance: .; CDR3nt: TGTGCCAGCAGCGCCGAGGCGGGGCCCTACGAGCAGTACTTC; CDR3aa: CASSAEAGPYEQYF
v_gene: TRBV9; d_gene: .; j_gene: TRBJ1-2; abundance: .; CDR3nt: TGTGCCAGCAGCGCCCCCGGACAGAACTATGGCTACACCTTC; CDR3aa: CASSAPGQNYGYTF
v_gene: TRBV5-6; d_gene: .; j_gene: TRBJ2-4; abundance: .; CDR3nt: TGTGCCAGCAGCACTCAGGGACTAGCCAAAAACATTCAGTACTTC; CDR3aa: CASSTQGLAKNIQYF
v_gene: TRBV5-6; d_gene: .; j_gene: TRBJ2-3; abundance: .; CDR3nt: TGTGCCAGCAGCTTGCGGGATACGCAGTATTTT; CDR3aa: CASSLRDTQYF